The sequence of this T cell receptor beta chain was determined in a study of sequential checkpoint blockade in melanoma. Looking at the study overall: Maintenance nivolumab came after either treatment sequence.

Regarding treatment: randomized to nivolumab then ipilimumab (arm A) or the reverse (arm B). Patients had received no earlier DNA-damaging chemotherapy. This clone was detected only a few times. The length of the CDR3 is 14 residues. V was pared by 4 bases and J by 2 bases, with 12 bases between. Germline V gene sequence: CDR1 PRHDT, CDR2 FYEKMQ (reference sequence). Using immunoSEQ multiplex PCR, the repertoire was profiled, and TCRdb retains in-frame clones only, with some absent. The sample includes about 19,000 clones, 73% seen only once; the top ten take just over 20%. The receptor was isolated from a human donor with melanoma. This material consisted of CD8+ T cells sorted from blood (inferred from file names), taken from a patient given nivolumab and ipilimumab in sequence. The chain has TRBV13 and TRBJ2-7; tentatively, D is TRBD2 (5 bases). The CDR3 spells CASSSDLAPYEQYF. The DNA for the CDR3 is TGTGCCAGCAGCTCCGACCTAGCTCCCTACGAGCAGTACTTC. The whole variable domain, remainder taken from reference TRBV13 and TRBJ2-7, is AAGVIQSPRHLIKEKRETATLKCYPIPRHDTVYWYQQGPGQDPQFLISFYEKMQSDKGSIPDRFSAQQFSDYHSELNMSSLELGDSALYFCASSSDLAPYEQYFGPGTRLTVT.